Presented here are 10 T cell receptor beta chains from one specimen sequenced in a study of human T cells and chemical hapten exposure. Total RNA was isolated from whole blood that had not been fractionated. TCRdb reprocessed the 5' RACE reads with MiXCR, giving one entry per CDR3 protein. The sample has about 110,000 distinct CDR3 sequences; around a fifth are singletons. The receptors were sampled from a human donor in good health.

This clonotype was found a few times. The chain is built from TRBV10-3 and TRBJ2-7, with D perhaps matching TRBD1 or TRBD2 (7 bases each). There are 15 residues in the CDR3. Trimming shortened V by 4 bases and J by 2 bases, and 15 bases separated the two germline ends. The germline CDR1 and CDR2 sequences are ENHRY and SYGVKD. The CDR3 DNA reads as TGTGCCATCAGTGGTTGGCAGGGGGGGACCTACGAGCAGTACTTC. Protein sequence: CAISGWQGGTYEQYF.

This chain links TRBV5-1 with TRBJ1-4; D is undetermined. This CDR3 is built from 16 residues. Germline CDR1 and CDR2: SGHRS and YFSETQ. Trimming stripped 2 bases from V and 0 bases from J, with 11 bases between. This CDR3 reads CASSFGPMATNEKLFF. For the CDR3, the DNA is TGCGCCAGCAGCTTTGGACCGATGGCAACTAATGAAAAACTGTTTTTT. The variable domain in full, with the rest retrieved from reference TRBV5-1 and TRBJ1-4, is KAGVTQTPRYLIKTRGQQVTLSCSPISGHRSVSWYQQTPGQGLQFLFEYFSETQRNKGNFPGRFSGRQFSNSRSEMNVSTLELGDSALYLCASSFGPMATNEKLFFGSGTQLSVL.

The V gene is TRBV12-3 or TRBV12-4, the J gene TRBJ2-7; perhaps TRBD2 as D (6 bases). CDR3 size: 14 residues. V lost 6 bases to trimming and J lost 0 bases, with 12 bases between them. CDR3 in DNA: TGTGCCAGCAGCCCTAGCGCGAGCTCCTACGAGCAGTACTTC. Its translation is CASSPSASSYEQYF.

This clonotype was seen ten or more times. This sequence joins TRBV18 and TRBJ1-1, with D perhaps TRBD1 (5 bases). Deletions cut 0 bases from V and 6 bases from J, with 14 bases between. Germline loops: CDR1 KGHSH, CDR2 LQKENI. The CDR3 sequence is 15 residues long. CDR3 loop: CASSPPGEGNAEAFF. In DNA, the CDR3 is TGTGCCAGCTCACCACCGGGGGAGGGAAACGCTGAAGCTTTCTTT.

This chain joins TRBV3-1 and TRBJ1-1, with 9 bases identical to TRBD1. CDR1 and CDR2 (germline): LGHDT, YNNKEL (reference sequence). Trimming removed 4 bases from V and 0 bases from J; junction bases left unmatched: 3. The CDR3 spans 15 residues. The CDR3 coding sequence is TGTGCCAGCAGCCCTTGGGACAGGGTGAACACTGAAGCTTTCTTT. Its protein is CASSPWDRVNTEAFF.

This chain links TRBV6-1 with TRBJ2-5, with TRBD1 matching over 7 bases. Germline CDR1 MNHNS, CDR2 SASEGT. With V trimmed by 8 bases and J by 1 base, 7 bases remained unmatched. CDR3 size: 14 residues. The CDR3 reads CASSRQGLQETQYF. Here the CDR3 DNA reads TGTGCCAGCTCCCGACAGGGTCTCCAAGAGACCCAGTACTTC.

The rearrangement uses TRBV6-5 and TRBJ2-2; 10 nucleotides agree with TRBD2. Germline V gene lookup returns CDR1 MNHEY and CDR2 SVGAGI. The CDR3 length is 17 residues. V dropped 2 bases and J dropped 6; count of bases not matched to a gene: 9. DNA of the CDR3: TGTGCCAGCAGTTACCGGGGAGCGGGAGGGCCGGCCGGGGAGCTGTTTTTT. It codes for CASSYRGAGGPAGELFF.

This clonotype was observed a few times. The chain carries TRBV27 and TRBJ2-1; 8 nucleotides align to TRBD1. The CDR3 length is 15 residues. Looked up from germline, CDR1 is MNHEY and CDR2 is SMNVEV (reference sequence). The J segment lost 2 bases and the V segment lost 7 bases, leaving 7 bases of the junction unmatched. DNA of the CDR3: TGTGCCAGCACACCCAGGGGGCCAGCCTACAATGAGCAGTTCTTC. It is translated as CASTPRGPAYNEQFF.

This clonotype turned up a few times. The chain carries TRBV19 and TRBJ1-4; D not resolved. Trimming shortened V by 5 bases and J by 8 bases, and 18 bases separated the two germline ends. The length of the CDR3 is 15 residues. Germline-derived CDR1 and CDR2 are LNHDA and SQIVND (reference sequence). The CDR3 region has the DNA TGTGCCAGTAGTCAGAGGACCCCGATCGGAGAAAAACTGTTTTTT. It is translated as CASSQRTPIGEKLFF.

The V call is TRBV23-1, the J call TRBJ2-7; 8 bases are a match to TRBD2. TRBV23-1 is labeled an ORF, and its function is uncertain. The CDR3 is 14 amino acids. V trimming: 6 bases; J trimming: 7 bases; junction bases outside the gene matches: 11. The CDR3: CASRELAEFGEQYF. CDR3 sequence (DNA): TGCGCCAGCAGGGAACTAGCGGAATTCGGGGAGCAGTACTTC.